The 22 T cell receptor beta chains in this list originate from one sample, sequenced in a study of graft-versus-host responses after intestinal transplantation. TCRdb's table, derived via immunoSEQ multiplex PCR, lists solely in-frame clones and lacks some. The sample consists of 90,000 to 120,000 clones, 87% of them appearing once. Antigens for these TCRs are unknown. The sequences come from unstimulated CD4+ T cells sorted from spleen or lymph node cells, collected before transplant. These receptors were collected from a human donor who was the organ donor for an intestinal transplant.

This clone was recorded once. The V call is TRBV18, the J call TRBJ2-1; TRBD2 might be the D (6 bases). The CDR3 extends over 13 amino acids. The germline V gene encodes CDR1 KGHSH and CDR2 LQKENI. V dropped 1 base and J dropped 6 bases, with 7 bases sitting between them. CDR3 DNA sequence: TGTGCCAGCTCACCACTAGCGGCCAATGAGCAGTTCTTC. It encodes CASSPLAANEQFF.

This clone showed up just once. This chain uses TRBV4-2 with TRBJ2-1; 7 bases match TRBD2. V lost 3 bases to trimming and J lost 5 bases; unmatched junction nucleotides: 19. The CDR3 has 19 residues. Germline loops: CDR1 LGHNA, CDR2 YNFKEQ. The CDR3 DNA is TGTGCCAGCAGCCAGAGACCTGCGGGGGAGCTAAAACGGAACAATGAGCAGTTCTTC. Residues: CASSQRPAGELKRNNEQFF.

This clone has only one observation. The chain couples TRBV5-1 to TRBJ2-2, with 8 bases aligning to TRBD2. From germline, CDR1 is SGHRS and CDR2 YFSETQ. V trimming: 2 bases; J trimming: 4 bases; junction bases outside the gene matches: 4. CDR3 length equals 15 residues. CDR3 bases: TGCGCCAGCAGCTTATCGGGACTAGGCACCGGGGAGCTGTTTTTT. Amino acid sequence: CASSLSGLGTGELFF. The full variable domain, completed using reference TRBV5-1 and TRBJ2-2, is KAGVTQTPRYLIKTRGQQVTLSCSPISGHRSVSWYQQTPGQGLQFLFEYFSETQRNKGNFPGRFSGRQFSNSRSEMNVSTLELGDSALYLCASSLSGLGTGELFFGEGSRLTVL.

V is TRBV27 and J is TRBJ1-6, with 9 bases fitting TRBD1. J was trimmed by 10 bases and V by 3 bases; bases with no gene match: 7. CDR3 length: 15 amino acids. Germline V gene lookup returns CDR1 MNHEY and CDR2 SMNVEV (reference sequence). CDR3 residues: CASSFTGQGASPLHF. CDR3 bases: TGTGCCAGCAGTTTTACGGGACAGGGTGCCTCACCCCTCCACTTT.

CDR3 region: CASSPPGRGDTEAFF. The CDR3 coding sequence is TGTGCCAGCAGCCCCCCTGGGCGGGGGGACACTGAAGCTTTCTTT. The chain has TRBV9 and TRBJ1-1, with D perhaps TRBD1 (5 bases). V gave up 4 bases and J gave up 3 bases, with 16 bases separating them. Germline V gives CDR1 SGDLS, CDR2 YYNGEE. CDR3 length equals 15 residues.

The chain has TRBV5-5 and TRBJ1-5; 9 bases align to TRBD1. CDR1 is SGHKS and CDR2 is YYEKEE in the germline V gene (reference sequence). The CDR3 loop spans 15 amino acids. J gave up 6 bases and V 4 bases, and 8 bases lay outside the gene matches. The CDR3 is CASSRAGQGSQPQHF. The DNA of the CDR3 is TGTGCCAGCAGCCGTGCCGGACAGGGGAGTCAGCCCCAGCATTTT.

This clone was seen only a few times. The CDR3 loop is CASSLRGDYGSNQPQHF. The CDR3 DNA reads TGTGCCAGCAGCTTAAGGGGGGATTACGGGAGCAATCAGCCCCAGCATTTT. The rearrangement uses TRBV11-2 and TRBJ1-5; a weak D match, TRBD1 (6 bases). The germline CDR1 and CDR2 sequences are SGHAT and FQNNGV. Between the trimmed V and J ends, which lost 2 bases and 1 base, there was a span of 15 bases. This CDR3 is built from 17 residues.

In DNA, the CDR3 is TGTGCCAGCACCGGACTAGATGTCTACGAGCAGTACTTC. It specifies CASTGLDVYEQYF. This chain joins TRBV6-5 and TRBJ2-7, with TRBD2 identical over 7 bases. In germline, CDR1 is MNHEY, CDR2 SVGAGI. This CDR3 has 13 amino acids. The V gene end was trimmed by 7 bases and the J gene end by 3 bases; junction bases not matched to a gene: 6.

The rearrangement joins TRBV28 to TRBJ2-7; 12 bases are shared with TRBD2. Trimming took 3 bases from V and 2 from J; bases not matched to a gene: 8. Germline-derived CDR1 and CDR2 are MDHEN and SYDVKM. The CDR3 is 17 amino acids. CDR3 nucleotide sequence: TGTGCCAGCAGTTTCCCGGCCCTAGCGGGGGGGCCCTACGAGCAGTACTTC. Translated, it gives CASSFPALAGGPYEQYF. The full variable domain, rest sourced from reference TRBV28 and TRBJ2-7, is DVKVTQSSRYLVKRTGEKVFLECVQDMDHENMFWYRQDPGLGLRLIYFSYDVKMKEKGDIPEGYSVSREKKERFSLILESASTNQTSMYLCASSFPALAGGPYEQYFGPGTRLTVT.

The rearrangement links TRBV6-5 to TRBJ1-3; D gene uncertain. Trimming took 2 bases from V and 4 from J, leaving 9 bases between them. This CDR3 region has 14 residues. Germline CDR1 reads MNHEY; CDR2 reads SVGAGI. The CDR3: CASSYTDSGNTIYF. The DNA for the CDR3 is TGTGCCAGCAGTTACACCGATTCGGGAAACACCATATATTTT.

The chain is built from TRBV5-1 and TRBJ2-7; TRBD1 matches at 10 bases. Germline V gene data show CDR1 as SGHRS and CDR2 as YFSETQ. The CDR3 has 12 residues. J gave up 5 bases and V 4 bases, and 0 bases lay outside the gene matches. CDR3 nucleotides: TGCGCCAGCAGCGGACAGGGGGACGAGCAGTACTTC. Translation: CASSGQGDEQYF.

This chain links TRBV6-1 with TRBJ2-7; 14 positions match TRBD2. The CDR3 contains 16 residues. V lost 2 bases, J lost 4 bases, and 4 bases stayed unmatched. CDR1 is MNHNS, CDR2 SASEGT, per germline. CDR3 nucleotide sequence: TGTGCCAGCAGTGAAAGACTAGCGGGGGGGAGATACGAGCAGTACTTC. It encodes CASSERLAGGRYEQYF.

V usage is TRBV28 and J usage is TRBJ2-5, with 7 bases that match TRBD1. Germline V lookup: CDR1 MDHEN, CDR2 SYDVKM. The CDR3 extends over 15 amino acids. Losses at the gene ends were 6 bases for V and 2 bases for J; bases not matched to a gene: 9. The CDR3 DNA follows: TGTGCCAGCAGCACGACAGGGTACGGACAAGAGACCCAGTACTTC. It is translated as CASSTTGYGQETQYF.

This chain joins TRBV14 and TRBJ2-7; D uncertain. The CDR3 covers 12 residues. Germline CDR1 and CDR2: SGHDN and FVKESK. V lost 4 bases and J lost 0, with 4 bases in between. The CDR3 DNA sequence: TGTGCCAGCAGCCGGAACTCCTACGAGCAGTACTTC. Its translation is CASSRNSYEQYF.

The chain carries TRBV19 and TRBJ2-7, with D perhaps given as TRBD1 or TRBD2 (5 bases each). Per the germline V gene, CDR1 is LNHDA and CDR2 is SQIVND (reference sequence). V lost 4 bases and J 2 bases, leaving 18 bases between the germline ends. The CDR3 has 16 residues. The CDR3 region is CASSSYLGTAPYEQYF. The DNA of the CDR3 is TGTGCCAGTAGTAGCTATTTGGGGACGGCACCCTACGAGCAGTACTTC.

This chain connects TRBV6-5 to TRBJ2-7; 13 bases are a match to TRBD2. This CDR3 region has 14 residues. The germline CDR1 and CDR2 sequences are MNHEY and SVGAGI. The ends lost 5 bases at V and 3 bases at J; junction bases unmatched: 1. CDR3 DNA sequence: TGTGCCAGCAGTCGGACTAGCGGGAGCTACGAGCAGTACTTC. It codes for CASSRTSGSYEQYF.

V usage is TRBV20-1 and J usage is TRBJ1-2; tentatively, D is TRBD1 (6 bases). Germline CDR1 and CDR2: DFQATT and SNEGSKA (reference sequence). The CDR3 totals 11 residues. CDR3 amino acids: CISTGIYGYTF. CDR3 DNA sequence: TGCATTAGTACAGGGATCTATGGCTACACCTTC.

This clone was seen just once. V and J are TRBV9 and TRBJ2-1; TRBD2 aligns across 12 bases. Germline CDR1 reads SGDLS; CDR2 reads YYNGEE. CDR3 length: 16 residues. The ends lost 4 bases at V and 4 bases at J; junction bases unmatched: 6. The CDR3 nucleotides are TGTGCCAGCAGCTCAAGGACTAGCGGGACTTACAATGAGCAGTTCTTC. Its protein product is CASSSRTSGTYNEQFF. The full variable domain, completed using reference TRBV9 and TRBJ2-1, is DSGVTQTPKHLITATGQRVTLRCSPRSGDLSVYWYQQSLDQGLQFLIQYYNGEERAKGNILERFSAQQFPDLHSELNLSSLELGDSALYFCASSSRTSGTYNEQFFGPGTRLTVL.

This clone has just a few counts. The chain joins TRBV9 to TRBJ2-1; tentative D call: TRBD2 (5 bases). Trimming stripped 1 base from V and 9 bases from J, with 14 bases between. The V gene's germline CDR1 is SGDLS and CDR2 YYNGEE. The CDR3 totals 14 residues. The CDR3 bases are TGTGCCAGCAGCGTAACCCGGACTCTTAGTGAGCAGTTCTTC. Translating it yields CASSVTRTLSEQFF.

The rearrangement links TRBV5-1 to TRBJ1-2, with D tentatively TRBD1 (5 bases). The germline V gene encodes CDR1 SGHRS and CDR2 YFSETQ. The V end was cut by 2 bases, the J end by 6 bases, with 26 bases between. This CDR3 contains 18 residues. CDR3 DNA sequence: TGCGCCAGCAGCTTTGGTCCACAGGATGGTTTGTGGATAGATGGCTACACCTTC. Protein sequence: CASSFGPQDGLWIDGYTF.

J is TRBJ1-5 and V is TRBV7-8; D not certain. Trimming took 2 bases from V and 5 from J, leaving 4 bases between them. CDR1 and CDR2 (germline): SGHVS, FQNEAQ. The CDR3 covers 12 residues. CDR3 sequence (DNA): TGTGCCAGCAGCTTATTGTATCAGCCCCAGCATTTT. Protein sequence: CASSLLYQPQHF.

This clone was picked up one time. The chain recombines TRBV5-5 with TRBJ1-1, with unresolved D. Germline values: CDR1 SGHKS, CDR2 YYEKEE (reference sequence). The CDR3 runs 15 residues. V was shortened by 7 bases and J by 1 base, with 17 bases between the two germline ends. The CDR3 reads CASGDPQRTNTEAFF. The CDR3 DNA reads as TGTGCCAGCGGAGATCCCCAGCGGACGAACACTGAAGCTTTCTTT.